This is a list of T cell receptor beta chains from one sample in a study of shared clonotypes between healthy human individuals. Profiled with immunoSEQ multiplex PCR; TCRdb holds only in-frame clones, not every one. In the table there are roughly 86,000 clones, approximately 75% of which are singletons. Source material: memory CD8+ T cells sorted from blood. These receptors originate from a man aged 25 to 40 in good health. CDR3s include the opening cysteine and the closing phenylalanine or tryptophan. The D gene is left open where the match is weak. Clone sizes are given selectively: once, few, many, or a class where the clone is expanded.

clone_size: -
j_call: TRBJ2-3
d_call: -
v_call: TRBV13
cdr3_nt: TGTGCCACAACTTCTAGCACAGATACGCAGTATTTT
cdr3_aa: CATTSSTDTQYF

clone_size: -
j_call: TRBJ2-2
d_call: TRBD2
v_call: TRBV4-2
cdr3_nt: TGTGCCAGCAGCTTGCTTAGCGGGAGGGCCGACACCGGGGAGCTGTTTTTT
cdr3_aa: CASSLLSGRADTGELFF

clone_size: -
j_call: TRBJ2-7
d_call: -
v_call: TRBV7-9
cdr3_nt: TGTGCCAGCAGCCCAACCGGGTCAGGGGATTTCCCCTACGAGCAGTACTTC
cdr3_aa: CASSPTGSGDFPYEQYF

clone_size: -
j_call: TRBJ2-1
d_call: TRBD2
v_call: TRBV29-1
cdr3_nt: TGCAGCGCAGAAGGACTAGCGGGAGAGAATGAGCAGTTCTTC
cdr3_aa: CSAEGLAGENEQFF

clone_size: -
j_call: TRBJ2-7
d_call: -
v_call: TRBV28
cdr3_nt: TGTGCCAGCAGTTTTCTAAGCTACGAGCAGTACTTC
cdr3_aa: CASSFLSYEQYF

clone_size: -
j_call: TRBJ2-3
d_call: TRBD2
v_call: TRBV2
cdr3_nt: TGTGCCAGCAATGCGGGCGGGAGAGGGTTGTCAGATACGCAGTATTTT
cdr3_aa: CASNAGGRGLSDTQYF

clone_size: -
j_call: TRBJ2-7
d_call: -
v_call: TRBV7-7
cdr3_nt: TGTGCTAGCAGTCTCGACACCTCCTACGAGCAGTACTTC
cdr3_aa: CASSLDTSYEQYF

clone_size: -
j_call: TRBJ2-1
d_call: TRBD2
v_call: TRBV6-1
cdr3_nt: TGTGCCAGCAGTGTCGAGCGGGGGTCCTACAATGAGCAGTTCTTC
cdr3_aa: CASSVERGSYNEQFF

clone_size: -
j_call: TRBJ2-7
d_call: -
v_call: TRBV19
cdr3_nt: TGTGCCAGTAGTATAGATCAGAACAGGCGGAACGAGCAGTACTTC
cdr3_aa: CASSIDQNRRNEQYF

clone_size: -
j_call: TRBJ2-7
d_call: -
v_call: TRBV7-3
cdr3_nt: TGTGCCAGCAGTACAGACCCAGGGCCGTACGAGCAGTACTTC
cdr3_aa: CASSTDPGPYEQYF

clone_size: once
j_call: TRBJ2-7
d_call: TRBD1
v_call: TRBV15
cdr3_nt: TGTGCCACCAGCGAGGACAGGGGGCTTAACGAGCAGTACTTC
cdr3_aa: CATSEDRGLNEQYF

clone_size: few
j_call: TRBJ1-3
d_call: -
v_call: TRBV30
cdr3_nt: TGTGCCTGGAGATCTGGAAACACCATATATTTT
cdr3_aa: CAWRSGNTIYF

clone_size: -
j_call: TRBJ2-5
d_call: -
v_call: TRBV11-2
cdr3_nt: TGTGCCAGCAGCTTTGGTGGAGGGGCGGAGTACCAAGAGACCCAGTACTTC
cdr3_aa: CASSFGGGAEYQETQYF

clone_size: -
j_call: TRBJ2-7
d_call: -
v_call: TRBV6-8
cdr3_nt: TGTGCCAGCAGTTACCACGGACCCATATCCTACGAGCAGTACTTC
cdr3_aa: CASSYHGPISYEQYF

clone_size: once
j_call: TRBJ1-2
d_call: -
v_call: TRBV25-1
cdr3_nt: TGTGCCAGCAGTGCCCAGGGGAACTATGGCTACACCTTC
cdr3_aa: CASSAQGNYGYTF

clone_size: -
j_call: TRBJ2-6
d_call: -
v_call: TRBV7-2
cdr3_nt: TGTGCCAGCAGCCAAGACCCCCTCTCTGGGGCCAACGTCCTGACTTTC
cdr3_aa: CASSQDPLSGANVLTF

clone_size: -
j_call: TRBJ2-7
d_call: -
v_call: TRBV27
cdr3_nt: TGTGCCAGCAGTGCCTTTGGGGCCTACGAGCAGTACTTC
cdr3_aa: CASSAFGAYEQYF

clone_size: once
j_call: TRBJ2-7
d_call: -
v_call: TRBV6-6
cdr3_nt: TGTGCCAGTTTGGTGGGCAACGAGCAGTACTTC
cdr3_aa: CASLVGNEQYF

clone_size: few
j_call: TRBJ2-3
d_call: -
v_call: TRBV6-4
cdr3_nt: TGTGCCAGCAGTGACTCATCAACAGGCACAGATACGCAGTATTTT
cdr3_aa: CASSDSSTGTDTQYF

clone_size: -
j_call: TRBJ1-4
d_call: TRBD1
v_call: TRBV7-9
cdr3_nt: TGTGCCAGCAGCCCTAGACAGGGATTTGAAAAACTGTTTTTT
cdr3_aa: CASSPRQGFEKLFF

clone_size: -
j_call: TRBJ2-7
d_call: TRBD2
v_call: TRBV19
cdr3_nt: TGTGCCAGTAGCGCTAGCGGGAGTATGGACGAGCAGTACTTC
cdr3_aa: CASSASGSMDEQYF

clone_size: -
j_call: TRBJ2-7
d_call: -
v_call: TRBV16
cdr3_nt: TGTGCCAGCACTAAACAGGGATCCTCCTACGAGCAGTACTTC
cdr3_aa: CASTKQGSSYEQYF

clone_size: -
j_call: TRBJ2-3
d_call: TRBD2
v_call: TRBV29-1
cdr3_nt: TGCAGCGTCCGAGGGACTAGCGCCGGCACAGATACGCAGTATTTT
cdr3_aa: CSVRGTSAGTDTQYF

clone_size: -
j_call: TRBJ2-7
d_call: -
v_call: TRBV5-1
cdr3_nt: TGCGCCAGCAGCTTGGGGGGCTACGAGCAGTACTTC
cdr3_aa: CASSLGGYEQYF

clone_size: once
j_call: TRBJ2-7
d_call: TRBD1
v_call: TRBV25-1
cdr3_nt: TGTGCCAGCAGTGACCGACAGGGAGATGAGCAGTACTTC
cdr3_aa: CASSDRQGDEQYF

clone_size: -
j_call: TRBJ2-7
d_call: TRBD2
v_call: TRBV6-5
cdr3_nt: TGTGCCACGGGAGGGCCCGACTACGAGCAGTACTTC
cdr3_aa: CATGGPDYEQYF

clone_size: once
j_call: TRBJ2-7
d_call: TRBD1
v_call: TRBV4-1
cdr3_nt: TGCGCCAGCAGCCCACGACAGGGGTTAGACGAGCAGTACTTC
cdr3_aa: CASSPRQGLDEQYF

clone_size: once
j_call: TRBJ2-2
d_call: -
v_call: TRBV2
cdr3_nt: TGTGCCAGCACTGGAGCTTTGCCCGGGGAGCTGTTTTTT
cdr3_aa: CASTGALPGELFF

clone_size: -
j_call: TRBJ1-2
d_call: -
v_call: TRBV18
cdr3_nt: TGTGCCAGCTCACGCGGCGCCGGGGACTACACCTTC
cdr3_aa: CASSRGAGDYTF

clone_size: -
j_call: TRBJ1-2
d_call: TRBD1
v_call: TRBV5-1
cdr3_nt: TGCGCCAGCAGCTTTGTGACAGGGGCAGATAACTATGGCTACACCTTC
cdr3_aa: CASSFVTGADNYGYTF

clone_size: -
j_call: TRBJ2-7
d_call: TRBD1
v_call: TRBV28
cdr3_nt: TGTGCCAGCAGTACAGGGGACTACGAGCAGTACTTC
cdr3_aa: CASSTGDYEQYF

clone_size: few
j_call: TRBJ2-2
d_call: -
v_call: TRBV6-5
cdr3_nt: TGTGCCAGCAGTTTAGGGGGCGGGGAGCTGTTTTTT
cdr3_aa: CASSLGGGELFF

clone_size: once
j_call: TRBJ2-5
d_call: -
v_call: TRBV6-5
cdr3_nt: TGTGCCAGCAGTTACTTTGACAGCCAAGAGACCCAGTACTTC
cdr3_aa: CASSYFDSQETQYF

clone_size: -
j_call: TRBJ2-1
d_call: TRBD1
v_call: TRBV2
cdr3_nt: TGTGCCAGCAGTGAGGCCGGGACAGGGCTTGACAATGAGCAGTTCTTC
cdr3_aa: CASSEAGTGLDNEQFF

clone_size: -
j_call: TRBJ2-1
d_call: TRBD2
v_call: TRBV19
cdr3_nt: TGTGCCAGTAGCGTTACTAGCGGGAGAAATTCAAATGAGCAGTTCTTC
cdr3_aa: CASSVTSGRNSNEQFF

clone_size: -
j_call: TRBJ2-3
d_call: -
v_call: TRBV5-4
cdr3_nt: TGTGCCAGCAGCCAGAGGGATGCGGGAGATACGCAGTATTTT
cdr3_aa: CASSQRDAGDTQYF

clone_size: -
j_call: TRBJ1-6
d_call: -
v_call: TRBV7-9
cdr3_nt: TGTGCCAGCAGCTTAGATGCGGGCTCCCCCCTCCACTTT
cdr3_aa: CASSLDAGSPLHF

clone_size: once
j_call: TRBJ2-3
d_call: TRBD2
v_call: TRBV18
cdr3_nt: TGTGCCAGCTCACCACCGAGCGGGGGCGGCACAGATACGCAGTATTTT
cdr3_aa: CASSPPSGGGTDTQYF

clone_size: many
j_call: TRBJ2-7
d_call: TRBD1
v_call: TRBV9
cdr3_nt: TGTGCCAGCAGCGCTGGGACAGCGACCTACGAGCAGTACTTC
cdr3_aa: CASSAGTATYEQYF

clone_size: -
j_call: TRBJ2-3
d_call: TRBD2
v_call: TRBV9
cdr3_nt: TGTGCCAGCAGCGGTAGCGGGAGGGGTGCAGATACGCAGTATTTT
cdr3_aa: CASSGSGRGADTQYF

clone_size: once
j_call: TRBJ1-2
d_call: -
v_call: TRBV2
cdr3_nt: TGTGCCAGCAGTGGTGACGGCCGATATGGCTACACCTTC
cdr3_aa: CASSGDGRYGYTF

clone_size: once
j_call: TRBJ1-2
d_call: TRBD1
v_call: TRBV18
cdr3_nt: TGTGCCAGCTCACCACCTATGCTTTCGCAGGGGGCCCCCTATGGCTACACCTTC
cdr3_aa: CASSPPMLSQGAPYGYTF

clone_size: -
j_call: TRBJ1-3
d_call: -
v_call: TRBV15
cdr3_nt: TGTGCCACCAGCAGAGATCTCGAGATCGGTACTGTTGACTCTGGAAACACCATATATTTT
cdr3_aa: CATSRDLEIGTVDSGNTIYF

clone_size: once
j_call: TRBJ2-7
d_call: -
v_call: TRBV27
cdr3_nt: TGTGCCAGCAGCCCCCCAGGGGCAGGAGCCTACGAGCAGTACTTC
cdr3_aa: CASSPPGAGAYEQYF

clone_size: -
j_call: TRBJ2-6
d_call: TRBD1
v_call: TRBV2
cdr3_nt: TGTGCCAGCTTGCTGGACAGGGTTTCTGGGGCCAACGTCCTGACTTTC
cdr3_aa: CASLLDRVSGANVLTF

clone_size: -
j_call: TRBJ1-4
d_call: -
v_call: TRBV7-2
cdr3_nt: TGTGCCAGCAGCTTCGTTGACAGGAGACTGTTTTTT
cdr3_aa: CASSFVDRRLFF

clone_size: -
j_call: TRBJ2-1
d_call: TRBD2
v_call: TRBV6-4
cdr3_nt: TGTGCCAGCAGTGACACAAGCGGGGGCTACAATGAGCAGTTCTTC
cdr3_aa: CASSDTSGGYNEQFF

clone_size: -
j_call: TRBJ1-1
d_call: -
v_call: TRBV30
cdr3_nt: TGTGCCTGGAGTGTAGGTCCCAGCACTGAAGCTTTCTTT
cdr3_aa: CAWSVGPSTEAFF

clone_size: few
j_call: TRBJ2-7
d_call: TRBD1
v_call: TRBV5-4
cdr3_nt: TGTGCCAGCAGCTTGGCCTTTATGGGGACAGGGGGCTACGAGCAGTACTTC
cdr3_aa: CASSLAFMGTGGYEQYF

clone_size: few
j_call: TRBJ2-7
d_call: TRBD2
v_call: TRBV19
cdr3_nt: TGTGCCAGTAGTGCGGGACTAACCTACGAGCAGTACTTC
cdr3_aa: CASSAGLTYEQYF

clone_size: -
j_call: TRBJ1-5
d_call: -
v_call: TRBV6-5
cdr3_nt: TGTGCCAGCAGTTATTCCGGTCAGCCCCAGCATTTT
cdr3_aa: CASSYSGQPQHF